What follows is one TCR beta chain and its context. The antigen is unknown. The data stem from a study of T cell responses to AZD1222 COVID-19 vaccine. The wider study: Pooling covered second doses at about 4 or about 12 weeks. Regarding the study as a whole: Of the AZD1222 recipients, only 5 to 7 were seropositive at baseline. Sampling that yielded the repertoires occurred only after the peak T cell response. Unmutated regions of variants are reportedly targeted by nearly half of spike-specific TCRs.

The data were produced by immunoSEQ multiplex PCR, yet TCRdb's version contains in-frame clones alone and is incomplete. The sample holds roughly 140,000 clones; around 89% are singletons and the top ten take approximately 2.3%. V was cut by 6 bases and J by 2 bases, with 18 bases left in between. Germline loops: CDR1 SGHDT, CDR2 YYEEEE. The CDR3 has 16 amino acids. This clonotype was sampled from an adult in good health. The source material was peripheral blood, sampled on day 0 of AZD1222 vaccination. V gene TRBV5-6 combines with J gene TRBJ2-1; maybe TRBD1 (6 bases). CDR3 in DNA: TGTGCCAGCACCCGACCAGGGGAAATCCCCTACAATGAGCAGTTCTTC. Protein: CASTRPGEIPYNEQFF.